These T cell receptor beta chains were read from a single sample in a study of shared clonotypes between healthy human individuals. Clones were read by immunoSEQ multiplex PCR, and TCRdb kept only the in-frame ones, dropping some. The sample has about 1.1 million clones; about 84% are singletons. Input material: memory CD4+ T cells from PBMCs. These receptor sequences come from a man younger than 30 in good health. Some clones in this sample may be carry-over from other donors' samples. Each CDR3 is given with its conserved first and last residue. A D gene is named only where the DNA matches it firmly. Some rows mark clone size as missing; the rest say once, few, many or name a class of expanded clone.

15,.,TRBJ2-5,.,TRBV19,TGTGCCAGTAGTATAAGGCCAGGGCGGCAAGAGACCCAGTACTTC,CASSIRPGRQETQYF
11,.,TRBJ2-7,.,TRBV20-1,TGCAGTGCAGGAGGGCCGGGGGAGCAGTACTTC,CSAGGPGEQYF
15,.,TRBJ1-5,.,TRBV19,TGTGCCAGTAGTATAGGTCGACAGACCAATCAGCCCCAGCATTTT,CASSIGRQTNQPQHF
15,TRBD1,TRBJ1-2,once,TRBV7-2,TGTGCCAGCAGCTCGCGGACAGGGGTTAACTATGGCTACACCTTC,CASSSRTGVNYGYTF
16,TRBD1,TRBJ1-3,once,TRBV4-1,TGCGCCAGCGCATGGTTACAGGGGGCGCCGGGAAACACCATATATTTT,CASAWLQGAPGNTIYF
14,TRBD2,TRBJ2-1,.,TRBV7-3,TGTGCCAGCAGCTTACAAGCGGGAGGGCCTGAGCAGTTCTTC,CASSLQAGGPEQFF
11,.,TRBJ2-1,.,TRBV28,TGTGCCAGCAGACTAGCCAATGAGCAGTTCTTC,CASRLANEQFF
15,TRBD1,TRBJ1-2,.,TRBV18,TGTGCCAGCTCACCGGGGCCCAGGGGGCTATATGGCTACACCTTC,CASSPGPRGLYGYTF
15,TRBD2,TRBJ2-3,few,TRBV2,TGTGCCAGCAGCCGGACTAGCGGCCCCGGAGATACGCAGTATTTT,CASSRTSGPGDTQYF
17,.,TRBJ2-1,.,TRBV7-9,TGTGCCAGCAGCTTAGGGTCTGGACCAAGGAGGAGGGGTGAGCAGTTCTTC,CASSLGSGPRRRGEQFF
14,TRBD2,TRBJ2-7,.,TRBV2,TGTGCCAGCAGTGCACTAGCGGGAGTCTCCGAGCAGTACTTC,CASSALAGVSEQYF
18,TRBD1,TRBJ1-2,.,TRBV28,TGTGCCAGCCCTGTTATGAGAGGGGAGGGGGCGCATAGCTATGGCTACACCTTC,CASPVMRGEGAHSYGYTF
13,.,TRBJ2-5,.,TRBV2,TGTGCCAGCAGTGAAACGAGGCGGGAGACCCAGTACTTC,CASSETRRETQYF
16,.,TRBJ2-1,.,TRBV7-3,TGTGCCAGCAGCTTAAGCCCGTGGAGCTCCTACAATGAGCAGTTCTTC,CASSLSPWSSYNEQFF
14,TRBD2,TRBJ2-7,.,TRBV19,TGTGCCAGTAGTCCCGGACTAGAGACCTACGAGCAGTACTTC,CASSPGLETYEQYF
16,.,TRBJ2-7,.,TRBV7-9,TGTGCCAGCAGCTTAGCGGTGGGTAGCGTTTCCTACGAGCAGTACTTC,CASSLAVGSVSYEQYF
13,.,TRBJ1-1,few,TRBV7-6,TGTGCCAGCAGCTCGACACCGAACACTGAAGCTTTCTTT,CASSSTPNTEAFF
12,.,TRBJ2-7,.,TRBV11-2,TGTGCCAGCAGCCCCAGTTTTTACGAGCAGTACTTC,CASSPSFYEQYF
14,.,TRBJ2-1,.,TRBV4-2,TGTGCCAGCAGCCAAGATCTTTGGGACAATGAGCAGTTCTTC,CASSQDLWDNEQFF
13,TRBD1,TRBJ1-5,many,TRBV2,TGTGCCAGCAGTGAGGGACAGGATCAGCCCCAGCATTTT,CASSEGQDQPQHF
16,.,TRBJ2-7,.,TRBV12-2,TGTGCAAGTCGCTACCCTGGTGGGCGGAGGCCTCGCGAGCAGTACTTC,CASRYPGGRRPREQYF
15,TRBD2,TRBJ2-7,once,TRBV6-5,TGTGCCAGCAGTTACTCGGGACTAGCGGGAGGGCAGCAGTACTTC,CASSYSGLAGGQQYF
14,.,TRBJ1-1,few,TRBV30,TGTGCCTGGAGCGGACAGACGATGAACACTGAAGCTTTCTTT,CAWSGQTMNTEAFF
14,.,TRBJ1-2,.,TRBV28,TGTGCCAGCAGCATCTCCGGACAGCGCTATGGCTACACCTTC,CASSISGQRYGYTF
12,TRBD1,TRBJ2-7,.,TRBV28,TGTGCCAGCAAGGGACAGACCTACGAGCAGTACTTC,CASKGQTYEQYF
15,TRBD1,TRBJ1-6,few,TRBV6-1,TGTGCCAGCAGTGAATCGGGACAGGGCCTTTCACCCCTCCACTTT,CASSESGQGLSPLHF
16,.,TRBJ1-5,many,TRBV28,TGTGCCAGCAGTTTATACCTGGGGACACTTAATCAGCCCCAGCATTTT,CASSLYLGTLNQPQHF
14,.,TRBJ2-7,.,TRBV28,TGTGCCAGCAGTCTACAGGCGACAGACTACGAGCAGTACTTC,CASSLQATDYEQYF
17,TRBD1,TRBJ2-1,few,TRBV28,TGTGCCAGCAGTCCTACAGGGGCCCGAGACCCCTACAATGAGCAGTTCTTC,CASSPTGARDPYNEQFF
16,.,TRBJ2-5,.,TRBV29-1,TGCAGCGTTAGGTTGGTTGGACGGAAAGGGATAGAGACCCAGTACTTC,CSVRLVGRKGIETQYF
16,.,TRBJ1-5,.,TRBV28,TGTGCCAGCACGGGGGGAGCCTCAAGTAGCAATCAGCCCCAGCATTTT,CASTGGASSSNQPQHF
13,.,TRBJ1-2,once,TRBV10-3,TGTGCCATCGGTACAGGACCTACGGGTGGCTACACCTTC,CAIGTGPTGGYTF
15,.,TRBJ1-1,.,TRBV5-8,TGTGCCAGCAGCTTATGGGACGGACCGGGGACTGAAGCTTTCTTT,CASSLWDGPGTEAFF
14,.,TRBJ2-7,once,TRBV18,TGTGCCAGCTCCCCGAATAGCCGGAACTACGAGCAGTACTTC,CASSPNSRNYEQYF
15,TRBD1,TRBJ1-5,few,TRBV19,TGTGCCAGTAGTGCCACGGGACAGGGAAATCAGCCCCAGCATTTT,CASSATGQGNQPQHF
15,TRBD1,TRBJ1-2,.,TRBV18,TGTGCCAGCTCACCCGAGGGGGCGCTTAGCTATGGCTACACCTTC,CASSPEGALSYGYTF
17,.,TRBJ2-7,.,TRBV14,TGTGCCAGCAGCCGGGACAGGGTGGGGACTAGTCTCTATGAGCAGTACTTC,CASSRDRVGTSLYEQYF
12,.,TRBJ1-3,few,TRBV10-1,TGCGCCAGCAGTGGCTCTGGAAACACCATATATTTT,CASSGSGNTIYF
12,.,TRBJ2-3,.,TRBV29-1,TGCAGCGTTGTAAGGGTAACAGATACGCAGTATTTT,CSVVRVTDTQYF
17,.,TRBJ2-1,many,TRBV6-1,TGTGCCAGCAGTGCGCCAATTACACTGAGCTCCTACAATGAGCAGTTCTTC,CASSAPITLSSYNEQFF
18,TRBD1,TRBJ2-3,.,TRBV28,TGTGCCAGCAGTACGAACTACAGGGGGCGGGAACAGGATGATACGCAGTATTTT,CASSTNYRGREQDDTQYF
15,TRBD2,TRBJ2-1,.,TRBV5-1,TGCGCCAGCAGCTCTTTCCTTAGCGGGGACGGTGAGCAGTTCTTC,CASSSFLSGDGEQFF
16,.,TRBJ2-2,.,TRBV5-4,TGTGCCAGCAGCCTGAACTTGGTAGCGTCGTCCGGGGAGCTGTTTTTT,CASSLNLVASSGELFF
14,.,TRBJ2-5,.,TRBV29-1,TGCAGCGTTGCGGGACGGGAAGGGGGAGAGACCCAGTACTTC,CSVAGREGGETQYF
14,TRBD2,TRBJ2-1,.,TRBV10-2,TGCGCCAGCAGAACTAGCGGGAGTGGGGGGGAGCAGTTCTTC,CASRTSGSGGEQFF
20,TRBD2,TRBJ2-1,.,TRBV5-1,TGCGCCAGCAGCTTGGTCTTCGGACTAGCGGGAGGGCCGGGCAACAATGAGCAGTTCTTC,CASSLVFGLAGGPGNNEQFF
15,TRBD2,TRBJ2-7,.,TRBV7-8,TGTGCCAGCACCCCCGGTAGCGGGAGGGCCATTGAGCAGTACTTC,CASTPGSGRAIEQYF
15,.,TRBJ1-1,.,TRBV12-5,TGTGCTAGTGGTTCGGGTAATAGGGAGAACACTGAAGCTTTCTTT,CASGSGNRENTEAFF
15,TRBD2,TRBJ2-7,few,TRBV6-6,TGTGCCAGCAGTTACGGCGGGAGGGGGTCCTACGAGCAGTACTTC,CASSYGGRGSYEQYF
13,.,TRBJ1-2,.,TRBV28,TGTGCCAGCAGTCAGCGGTTCAACTATGGCTACACCTTC,CASSQRFNYGYTF
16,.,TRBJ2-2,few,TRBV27,TGTGCCAGCAGTTCGACCCGCTACCCGAACACCGGGGAGCTGTTTTTT,CASSSTRYPNTGELFF
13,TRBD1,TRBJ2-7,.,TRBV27,TGTGCCAGCAGTCAGACGACAGGGAACGAGCAGTACTTC,CASSQTTGNEQYF
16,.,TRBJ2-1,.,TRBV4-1,TGCGCCAGCAGCCGAGGGACTTCTAGCTCCTACAATGAGCAGTTCTTC,CASSRGTSSSYNEQFF
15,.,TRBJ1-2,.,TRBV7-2,TGTGCCAGCAGCTTGGACAGATCAAGGGAAGGCGGCTACACCTTC,CASSLDRSREGGYTF
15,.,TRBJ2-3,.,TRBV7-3,TGTGCCAGCAGCCCCCACAGGGCGAGCACAGATACGCAGTATTTT,CASSPHRASTDTQYF
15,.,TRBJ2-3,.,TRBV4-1,TGCGCCAGCAGCCTCCTGGGGCAGGGGACAGATACGCAGTATTTT,CASSLLGQGTDTQYF
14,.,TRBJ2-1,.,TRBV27,TGTGCCAGCGGTACGTGGGGCTCCTACAATGAGCAGTTCTTC,CASGTWGSYNEQFF
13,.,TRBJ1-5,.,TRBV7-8,TGTGCCAGCAGCTTAAGGTGGAAACAGCCCCAGCATTTT,CASSLRWKQPQHF